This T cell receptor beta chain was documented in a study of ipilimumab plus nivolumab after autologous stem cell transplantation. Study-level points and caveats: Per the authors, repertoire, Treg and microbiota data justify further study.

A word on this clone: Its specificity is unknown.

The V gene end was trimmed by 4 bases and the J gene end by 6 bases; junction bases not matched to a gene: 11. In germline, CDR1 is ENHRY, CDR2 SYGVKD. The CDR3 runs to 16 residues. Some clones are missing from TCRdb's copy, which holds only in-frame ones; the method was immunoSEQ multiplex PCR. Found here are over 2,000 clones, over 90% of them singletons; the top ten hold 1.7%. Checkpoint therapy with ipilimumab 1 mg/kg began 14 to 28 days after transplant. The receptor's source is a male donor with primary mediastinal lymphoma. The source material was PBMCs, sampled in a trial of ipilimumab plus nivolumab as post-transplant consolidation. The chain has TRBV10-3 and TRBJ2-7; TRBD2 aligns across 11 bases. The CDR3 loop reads CAISGNPSGGIFEQYF. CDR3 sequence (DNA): TGTGCCATCAGTGGCAATCCTAGCGGGGGGATTTTCGAGCAGTACTTC.